This T cell receptor beta chain is from a study of T cell therapy after organ transplantation. Study-wide results and limits: Pretherapy CD8 clonality inversely correlated with its fold change after therapy.

Sequencing was performed with immunoSEQ multiplex PCR; in TCRdb, only in-frame clones are kept and a portion is missing. Counted here are about 48,000 clones, approximately 94% occurring once; the ten biggest clones make up around 3%. These transplant recipients had drug-resistant or recurrent cytomegalovirus infection. Regarding this clone: The antigen is not known.

This CDR3 spans 14 amino acids. The germline CDR1 and CDR2 sequences are MNHEY and SVGAGI. The germline V and J ends were trimmed by 5 bases and 0 bases, with 10 bases remaining between them. The rearrangement links TRBV6-5 to TRBJ1-1; possibly TRBD1 for D (5 bases). This TCR derives from a human patient who had received a solid organ transplant and had CMV disease. The sample was CD8+ T cells from blood, taken before autologous CMV-specific T cell therapy. CDR3 nucleotides: TGTGCCAGCAGTGCGACAGACGTGAACACTGAAGCTTTCTTT. It yields the protein CASSATDVNTEAFF.